This paragraph covers one T cell receptor beta chain sequence. The target of this receptor is not known. No much larger clone is present one base from it, and per-base qualities are unavailable. The immunoSEQ Assay, a bias-controlled multiplex PCR, was used to amplify TCRbeta CDR3 regions from genomic DNA. The original methods were these. The number of nucleated cells in each sample was estimated from the amplification of reference gene primers within the assay. Sequence reads were collapsed and filtered to measure the absolute abundance of every unique TCRbeta CDR3 rearrangement. For each sample, productive Simpson clonality was calculated as the square root of Simpson's diversity index across productive rearrangements. This immuneACCESS table, as held by TCRdb, lists in-frame sequences with V and J called but not all clones. Of the missing ones, under half trace to an unresolved V gene in checked studies; the others have no known cause. That table gives V, J and clone size, and the DNA gave D and trimming. This sample gives about 300,000 clones in total; 83% of them show up just once. The top ten constitute roughly a tenth of the sample.

This sample was included in a study of blood T cell repertoires in COVID-19 (dated by TCRdb to the early 2020s). Regarding the complete study: Collaborator samples came from the United States, Italy and Spain and covered acute and convalescent phases of COVID-19. The prospective study material was composed of cDNA or gDNA derived from T cells, B-cell-depleted T cells, or PBMCs. Deeply sampled blood TCRbeta repertoires from subjects exposed to, actively infected with, or recovered from COVID-19 were included in the dataset. The repertoires were released in a freely available public database meant as a resource for research on the immune response to SARS-CoV-2. The samples were drawn from the first 160 participants of the ongoing ImmuneRACE study and from under 1,500 subjects provided by 6 global collaborators. A de-identified subject ID, COVID-19 status, age in years and sex were almost always included in the sample metadata. HLA class I and class II types, where available, came from metadata supplied by the sample provider rather than from assay-based typing. What the study reported, not specific to this receptor: Clinical and demographic metadata were provided uncurated, with the amount varying by source and participant.

Germline trimming amounts to 3 bases on V and 4 bases on J, with 7 as the count of junction bases outside the gene matches. The CDR3 contains 15 residues, cysteine and phenylalanine counted. Only the CDR3 DNA stays, 45 bases, in frame from base 1. CDR1 and CDR2 are read off the germline V gene as SGHTA and FQGNSA. A second Seattle source provided samples from volunteer blood donors who had recovered from COVID-19. Whole blood was collected in K2EDTA tubes by collaborating institutions according to the institutions' own protocols. For TCRbeta analysis, collaborators shipped samples as frozen whole blood, isolated PBMCs, or DNA extracted from either of those sample types.

Rearrangement joined TRBV7-2 to TRBJ2-7; 9 bases in the junction line up with TRBD2. This TCR was recovered from a woman aged 50 to 60 who had recovered from COVID-19. The source material was peripheral blood. The CDR3 in this case is CASSFTGTSRYEQYF. The DNA is TGTGCCAGCAGCTTTACCGGGACTAGCAGATACGAGCAGTACTTC.